The 28 T cell receptor beta chains presented below share a single source sample, sequenced in a study of cytomegalovirus exposure and HLA in healthy donors. The PCR employed 60 Vbeta primers together with 13 Jbeta primers. Method: immunoSEQ multiplex PCR; TCRdb's copy keeps in-frame clones and lacks some. The sample table sets out fewer than 70,000 clones. Source material: PBMCs. The receptors shown here come from a man younger than 40 in good health and CMV-seropositive.

V and J are TRBV5-1 and TRBJ2-7; possible D gene TRBD1, 6 bases. Germline assignment: CDR1 SGHRS and CDR2 YFSETQ. The germline V and J ends were trimmed by 3 bases and 6 bases, with 7 bases remaining between them. This CDR3 has 11 residues. CDR3: CASSWTVEQYF. CDR3 bases: TGCGCCAGCAGCTGGACAGTCGAGCAGTACTTC.

The CDR3 spells CASSVTSDRAETQYF. The CDR3 coding sequence is TGTGCCAGCAGCGTAACTTCGGACAGGGCTGAGACCCAGTACTTC. This sequence joins TRBV9 and TRBJ2-5; 8 bases line up with TRBD1. Germline V gives CDR1 SGDLS, CDR2 YYNGEE. The CDR3 consists of 15 residues. Trimming at V came to 1 base and at J to 5 bases, leaving 7 bases not matched to a gene.

This chain connects TRBV4-1 to TRBJ2-4, with 11 bases identical to TRBD2. J gave up 0 bases and V 1 base, and 11 bases lay outside the gene matches. The CDR3 consists of 20 residues. Germline V lookup: CDR1 MGHRA, CDR2 YSYEKL. CDR3 in DNA: TGCGCCAGCAGCCAAGGGATTCTAGCGGGGGGACCACTAGCCAAAAACATTCAGTACTTC. Its protein product is CASSQGILAGGPLAKNIQYF.

The chain combines TRBV19 with TRBJ2-5; 10 bases are shared with TRBD2. The assigned J gene may be wrong: the sequence end matches TRBJ2-7 better. CDR3 size: 14 residues. Germline loops: CDR1 LNHDA, CDR2 SQIVND (reference sequence). This CDR3 is CASANSGGPYEQYF. CDR3 in DNA: TGTGCCAGTGCCAATAGCGGGGGGCCCTACGAGCAGTACTTC.

The CDR3 is CASSLSGGAYGYTF. The CDR3 DNA is TGTGCCAGCAGTTTATCAGGCGGCGCATATGGCTACACCTTC. The genes are TRBV27 and TRBJ1-2, with no clear D. This CDR3 is built from 14 residues. Germline V gene sequence: CDR1 MNHEY, CDR2 SMNVEV (reference sequence). Trimming took 0 bases from V and 5 from J, leaving 10 bases between them.

This sequence joins TRBV5-1 and TRBJ1-1; D is unclear. V was clipped by 9 bases and J by 1 base, with 10 bases between them. The CDR3 runs to 12 residues. Looked up from germline, CDR1 is SGHRS and CDR2 is YFSETQ. Here the CDR3 reads CATKEGNTEAFF. DNA for the CDR3: TGCGCCACTAAGGAGGGGAACACTGAAGCTTTCTTT.

The chain uses TRBV5-1 and TRBJ2-5, with TRBD2 matching over 10 bases. Germline CDR1 and CDR2: SGHRS and YFSETQ. The CDR3 extends over 14 amino acids. Trimming cost V 3 bases and J 5 bases; bases outside gene matches: 4. CDR3 loop: CASSSSGSAETQYF. The CDR3 DNA reads TGCGCCAGCAGCTCTAGCGGGAGTGCGGAGACCCAGTACTTC.

The CDR3 nucleotides are TGCGCCAGCAGCTCCGGAAGAGGGAATAATGAAAAACTGTTTTTT. Translating it yields CASSSGRGNNEKLFF. The V gene is TRBV5-1, the J gene TRBJ1-4; D is undetermined. This CDR3 has 15 residues. CDR1 and CDR2 (germline): SGHRS, YFSETQ. Trimming cost V 3 bases and J 4 bases, with 13 bases left between them.

Regarding this clone: This same CDR3 is encoded by further DNA sequences in the sample. The chain joins TRBV13 to TRBJ1-6; maybe TRBD1 (6 bases). V lost 3 bases and J 5 bases, leaving 11 bases between the germline ends. CDR3 length equals 15 residues. Germline assignment: CDR1 PRHDT and CDR2 FYEKMQ (reference sequence). CDR3 sequence (DNA): TGTGCCAGCAGCTTTCGAGACAGGAATAATTCACCCCTCCACTTT. Its protein is CASSFRDRNNSPLHF.

The chain links TRBV4-1 to TRBJ1-2; perhaps TRBD1 as D (6 bases). Germline V lookup: CDR1 MGHRA, CDR2 YSYEKL. The CDR3 runs 14 residues. The V end was cut by 0 bases, the J end by 4 bases, with 9 bases between. The CDR3 nucleotides are TGCGCCAGCAGCCAAGATACAGGGACCTATGGCTACACCTTC. Translation gives CASSQDTGTYGYTF.

This chain uses TRBV5-1 with TRBJ2-7; 7 bases map to TRBD1. Germline loops: CDR1 SGHRS, CDR2 YFSETQ. After removal of 0 bases from V and 2 bases from J, the junction contained 5 bases not matched to a gene. CDR3 length equals 15 residues. The CDR3 sequence: CASSLAATGTYEQYF. CDR3 DNA: TGCGCCAGCAGCTTGGCCGCGACAGGGACCTACGAGCAGTACTTC.

The genes are TRBV29-1 and TRBJ1-2; possible D gene TRBD1, 5 bases. Germline V gene data show CDR1 as SQVTM and CDR2 as ANQGSEA. This CDR3 comprises 14 residues. Trimming removed 4 bases from V and 8 bases from J, with 20 bases in between. CDR3: CSVAPTRAVTGYTF. CDR3 nucleotides: TGCAGCGTTGCCCCAACCAGGGCCGTAACCGGCTACACCTTC.

V gene TRBV29-1 combines with J gene TRBJ2-7, with 15 bases aligning to TRBD2. The V gene end was trimmed by 5 bases and the J gene end by 2 bases; junction bases not matched to a gene: 16. CDR3 length: 19 residues. Germline values: CDR1 SQVTM, CDR2 ANQGSEA. As DNA, the CDR3 is TGCAGCGTTCGAAATGCCTGGACTAGCGGGAGGGTTAGCGCCTACGAGCAGTACTTC. Protein product: CSVRNAWTSGRVSAYEQYF.

The V and J genes are TRBV27 and TRBJ2-1; 7 positions match TRBD1. The germline gives CDR1 MNHEY, CDR2 SMNVEV (reference sequence). The ends lost 6 bases at V and 5 bases at J; junction bases unmatched: 4. The CDR3 covers 13 residues. The CDR3: CASSRTGDNEQFF. In DNA form, the CDR3 reads TGTGCCAGCAGCCGGACAGGAGACAATGAGCAGTTCTTC.

The gene calls are TRBV6-9 and TRBJ2-7, with D hard to call. The germline V and J ends were trimmed by 11 bases and 3 bases, with 11 bases remaining between them. Germline V gene data show CDR1 as MNHGY and CDR2 as SVAAGI. This CDR3 contains 11 residues. The CDR3 sequence: CADKGSYEQYF. Here the CDR3 DNA reads TGTGCCGACAAAGGTAGCTACGAGCAGTACTTC.

The gene calls are TRBV19 and TRBJ2-7, with a weak D call TRBD2 (5 bases). The CDR3 spans 16 residues. Germline V gene data show CDR1 as LNHDA and CDR2 as SQIVND (reference sequence). V dropped 1 base and J dropped 5 bases, with 18 bases sitting between them. The CDR3 nucleotides read TGTGCCAGTAGTATAGTTTTCGGTCGGGGATCCGACGAGCAGTACTTC. Protein sequence: CASSIVFGRGSDEQYF.

The chain employs TRBV4-1 and TRBJ2-7; 10 positions match TRBD2. V trimming: 4 bases; J trimming: 4 bases; junction bases outside the gene matches: 7. CDR1 and CDR2 from the germline V gene are MGHRA and YSYEKL. This CDR3 comprises 15 residues. The CDR3: CASSRIAGGTYEQYF. DNA of the CDR3: TGCGCCAGCAGCCGAATAGCGGGAGGAACGTACGAGCAGTACTTC.

The chain combines TRBV7-9 with TRBJ2-2, with 9 bases that match TRBD1. Germline V gene lookup returns CDR1 SEHNR and CDR2 FQNEAQ (reference sequence). The CDR3 is made up of 15 amino acids. V was pared by 5 bases and J by 6 bases, with 7 bases of the junction left unmatched. The CDR3 bases are TGTGCCAGCAGCGGCAACAGGGGGCGGGCCGGGGAGCTGTTTTTT. Its protein is CASSGNRGRAGELFF.

CDR3 sequence: CACGDLYNEQFF. The CDR3 DNA reads TGCGCCTGCGGGGATCTCTACAATGAGCAGTTCTTC. This chain uses TRBV5-1 with TRBJ2-1, with D possibly TRBD2 on 6 matching bases. CDR1 SGHRS and CDR2 YFSETQ come from the germline V gene. The CDR3 runs 12 residues. Deletions cut 10 bases from V and 3 bases from J, with 11 bases between.

The rearrangement joins TRBV19 to TRBJ1-5; weak D call: TRBD1 (6 bases). Germline CDR1 LNHDA, CDR2 SQIVND (reference sequence). This CDR3 comprises 13 residues. Deletions cut 4 bases from V and 9 bases from J, with 13 bases between. The CDR3 sequence is CASSTGAGGPQHF. DNA of the CDR3: TGTGCCAGTAGTACGGGGGCGGGAGGGCCCCAGCATTTT.

The chain has TRBV5-6 and TRBJ1-3; 8 bases align to TRBD1. The V gene's germline CDR1 is SGHDT and CDR2 YYEEEE. V gave up 2 bases and J gave up 6 bases; unmatched junction bases: 4. This CDR3 has 14 residues. As DNA, the CDR3 is TGTGCCAGCAGCTTATCAGGGGGCGAAAACACCATATATTTT. Translated: CASSLSGGENTIYF.

The J gene is TRBJ2-7, the V gene TRBV5-1, with 8 bases aligning to TRBD2. The V and J ends lost 4 bases and 4 bases, in that order; junction bases with no gene match: 10. This CDR3 contains 15 residues. The germline V gene encodes CDR1 SGHRS and CDR2 YFSETQ. In DNA, the CDR3 is TGCGCCAGCAGCCCCTCTGCGGGAGGACAGTACGAGCAGTACTTC. Translated, it gives CASSPSAGGQYEQYF.

The rearrangement joins TRBV6-1 to TRBJ2-7; 7 nucleotides match TRBD2. The CDR3 covers 14 residues. CDR1 MNHNS and CDR2 SASEGT come from the germline V gene. J was trimmed by 7 bases and V by 6 bases; bases with no gene match: 12. DNA of the CDR3: TGTGCCAGCAGCGCCGGGCGGGAGCAATGGGAGCAGTACTTC. Translating gives CASSAGREQWEQYF.

The chain joins TRBV19 to TRBJ2-7; D may be TRBD2 (6 bases). This CDR3 has 13 residues. Trimming stripped 3 bases from V and 6 bases from J, with 12 bases between. Germline V lookup: CDR1 LNHDA, CDR2 SQIVND (reference sequence). The CDR3 here is CASSITGGAEQYF. The CDR3 DNA reads as TGTGCCAGTAGTATCACCGGCGGGGCCGAGCAGTACTTC.

The CDR3 sequence: CAWSTRGDTEAFF. DNA for the CDR3: TGTGCCTGGAGTACTCGTGGAGACACTGAAGCTTTCTTT. The chain uses TRBV30 and TRBJ1-1; D is undetermined. The CDR3 spans 13 residues. The V gene lost 2 bases and the J gene lost 3 bases, with 10 bases spanning the gap. The V gene's germline CDR1 is GTSNPN and CDR2 SVGIG (reference sequence). The variable domain in full, with the rest retrieved from reference TRBV30 and TRBJ1-1, is SQTIHQWPATLVQPVGSPLSLECTVEGTSNPNLYWYRQAAGRGLQLLFYSVGIGQISSEVPQNLSASRPQDRQFILSSKKLLLSDSGFYLCAWSTRGDTEAFFGQGTRLTVV.

The rearrangement links TRBV11-2 to TRBJ2-7, with 7 bases matching TRBD2. Germline trimming cut 6 bases from V and 2 bases from J; bases unmatched to any gene: 10. Germline V gene lookup returns CDR1 SGHAT and CDR2 FQNNGV. This CDR3 region has 15 residues. The CDR3 region has the DNA TGTGCCAGCAGATCACCCGGGAGGAGTGCCTACGAGCAGTACTTC. Translating gives CASRSPGRSAYEQYF.

The chain couples TRBV19 to TRBJ2-1; D call uncertain. Deletions cut 6 bases from V and 5 bases from J, with 11 bases between. Looked up from germline, CDR1 is LNHDA and CDR2 is SQIVND (reference sequence). The CDR3 contains 13 residues. The chain's CDR3 is CASRTTNDNEQFF. CDR3 sequence (DNA): TGTGCCAGTAGAACAACAAACGACAATGAGCAGTTCTTC. Complete variable domain (other parts from reference TRBV19 and TRBJ2-1): DGGITQSPKYLFRKEGQNVTLSCEQNLNHDAMYWYRQDPGQGLRLIYYSQIVNDFQKGDIAEGYSVSREKKESFPLTVTSAQKNPTAFYLCASRTTNDNEQFFGPGTRLTVL.

Worth noting for this clone: The same CDR3 can be traced to other DNA sequences in this sample. This chain connects TRBV30 to TRBJ2-3, with 8 bases fitting TRBD2. V gave up 5 bases and J gave up 3 bases; unmatched junction bases: 7. Germline V lookup: CDR1 GTSNPN, CDR2 SVGIG (reference sequence). This CDR3 has 14 amino acids. DNA for the CDR3: TGTGCCTGGGCCCCCGGGGGGGTAACAGATACGCAGTATTTT. It yields the protein CAWAPGGVTDTQYF.